A selection of T cell receptor beta chains follows, all from one sample in a study of CD8 T cells in Susac syndrome. TCRdb re-called the immunoSEQ multiplex PCR reads through MiXCR, storing one row per CDR3 protein. The repertoire has 20,000 to 25,000 distinct CDR3 sequences, 85% to 95% of them found once; the top ten carry 0.27%. The specimen was CD8+ T cells from PBMCs. All receptors come from a human donor in good health. Each CDR3 is given with its conserved first and last residue. A D gene is named only where the DNA matches it firmly. Clone sizes are given selectively: once, few, many, or a class where the clone is expanded.

clone_size: -
cdr3_length: 16
d_call: TRBD1
j_call: TRBJ2-3
v_call: TRBV7-8
cdr3_aa: CASSLAGDRARDTQYF
cdr3_nt: TGTGCCAGCAGCTTAGCTGGGGACAGGGCAAGGGATACGCAGTATTTT

clone_size: -
cdr3_length: 13
d_call: -
j_call: TRBJ2-7
v_call: TRBV12-3/TRBV12-4
cdr3_aa: CASSLGNSYEQYF
cdr3_nt: TGTGCCAGCAGTTTGGGAAACTCCTACGAGCAGTACTTC

clone_size: -
cdr3_length: 15
d_call: TRBD2
j_call: TRBJ2-3
v_call: TRBV5-4
cdr3_aa: CASSLGSGGTDTQYF
cdr3_nt: TGTGCCAGCAGCTTGGGTAGCGGGGGGACAGATACGCAGTATTTT

clone_size: -
cdr3_length: 15
d_call: -
j_call: TRBJ1-3
v_call: TRBV28
cdr3_aa: CASRPGTFSGNTIYF
cdr3_nt: TGTGCCAGCAGACCTGGGACATTCTCTGGAAACACCATATATTTT

clone_size: -
cdr3_length: 12
d_call: -
j_call: TRBJ2-3
v_call: TRBV12-3/TRBV12-4
cdr3_aa: CVSSVAGDTQYF
cdr3_nt: TGTGTCAGCAGTGTCGCGGGGGATACGCAGTATTTT

clone_size: -
cdr3_length: 16
d_call: -
j_call: TRBJ1-1
v_call: TRBV3-1
cdr3_aa: CASSLEGWGQNTEAFF
cdr3_nt: TGTGCCAGCAGCCTAGAAGGGTGGGGACAGAACACTGAAGCTTTCTTT

clone_size: -
cdr3_length: 15
d_call: -
j_call: TRBJ1-1
v_call: TRBV7-8
cdr3_aa: CASSLGLQEFTEAFF
cdr3_nt: TGTGCCAGCAGCCTGGGACTTCAAGAGTTTACTGAAGCTTTCTTT

clone_size: once
cdr3_length: 16
d_call: TRBD1
j_call: TRBJ1-2
v_call: TRBV12-3/TRBV12-4
cdr3_aa: CASSLTRQGARGGYTF
cdr3_nt: TGTGCCAGCAGTTTGACGAGACAGGGGGCGAGGGGTGGCTACACCTTC

clone_size: -
cdr3_length: 16
d_call: TRBD1
j_call: TRBJ2-7
v_call: TRBV11-2
cdr3_aa: CASSLGRQGSYYEQYF
cdr3_nt: TGTGCCAGCAGCTTGGGCAGACAGGGTAGCTACTACGAGCAGTACTTC

clone_size: -
cdr3_length: 19
d_call: TRBD1
j_call: TRBJ2-1
v_call: TRBV6-5
cdr3_aa: CASSYHEGAEGARYNEQFF
cdr3_nt: TGTGCCAGCAGTTACCACGAGGGGGCCGAGGGTGCGAGATACAATGAGCAGTTCTTC

clone_size: once
cdr3_length: 13
d_call: -
j_call: TRBJ1-1
v_call: TRBV14
cdr3_aa: CASKVLGDTEAFF
cdr3_nt: TGTGCCAGCAAAGTTCTGGGAGACACTGAAGCTTTCTTT

clone_size: -
cdr3_length: 17
d_call: TRBD1
j_call: TRBJ2-1
v_call: TRBV11-2
cdr3_aa: CASSLGFQGASYNEQFF
cdr3_nt: TGTGCCAGCAGCTTAGGTTTTCAGGGGGCTTCCTACAATGAGCAGTTCTTC

clone_size: -
cdr3_length: 15
d_call: TRBD2
j_call: TRBJ2-1
v_call: TRBV6-1
cdr3_aa: CASTILAGGVDEQFF
cdr3_nt: TGTGCCAGCACCATACTAGCGGGGGGAGTCGATGAGCAGTTCTTC

clone_size: -
cdr3_length: 16
d_call: -
j_call: TRBJ2-2
v_call: TRBV7-9
cdr3_aa: CASSFSELRNTGELFF
cdr3_nt: TGTGCCAGCAGCTTTTCGGAGCTCCGGAACACCGGGGAGCTGTTTTTT

clone_size: -
cdr3_length: 17
d_call: -
j_call: TRBJ1-6
v_call: TRBV9
cdr3_aa: CASSVETESSYNSPLHF
cdr3_nt: TGTGCCAGCAGCGTCGAGACTGAGAGCTCCTATAATTCACCCCTCCACTTT

clone_size: -
cdr3_length: 13
d_call: TRBD1
j_call: TRBJ1-1
v_call: TRBV6-6
cdr3_aa: CASSYSDRDEAFF
cdr3_nt: TGTGCCAGCAGTTACAGCGACAGGGATGAAGCTTTCTTT

clone_size: -
cdr3_length: 13
d_call: -
j_call: TRBJ2-7
v_call: TRBV3-1
cdr3_aa: CASSRLQEYEQYF
cdr3_nt: TGTGCCAGCAGCCGTCTCCAGGAGTACGAGCAGTACTTC

clone_size: -
cdr3_length: 15
d_call: -
j_call: TRBJ2-5
v_call: TRBV2
cdr3_aa: CASSEGPGIVETQYF
cdr3_nt: TGTGCCAGCAGTGAAGGGCCGGGGATCGTGGAGACCCAGTACTTC

clone_size: once
cdr3_length: 12
d_call: -
j_call: TRBJ2-7
v_call: TRBV6-2/TRBV6-3
cdr3_aa: CASSQTSYEQYF
cdr3_nt: TGTGCCAGCAGCCAGACCTCCTACGAGCAGTACTTC

clone_size: few
cdr3_length: 14
d_call: TRBD1
j_call: TRBJ2-7
v_call: TRBV5-1
cdr3_aa: CASSSRQGQHEQYF
cdr3_nt: TGCGCCAGCAGCTCGAGACAGGGACAGCACGAGCAGTACTTC

clone_size: -
cdr3_length: 16
d_call: -
j_call: TRBJ1-5
v_call: TRBV7-2
cdr3_aa: CASSLVGDYSNQPQHF
cdr3_nt: TGTGCCAGCAGCTTAGTTGGCGATTATAGCAATCAGCCCCAGCATTTT

clone_size: -
cdr3_length: 16
d_call: TRBD2
j_call: TRBJ2-5
v_call: TRBV2
cdr3_aa: CASTGTSGGMEETQYF
cdr3_nt: TGTGCCAGCACCGGGACTAGCGGGGGGATGGAAGAGACCCAGTACTTC

clone_size: -
cdr3_length: 19
d_call: -
j_call: TRBJ2-3
v_call: TRBV7-6
cdr3_aa: CASSLEPQDRHTSTDTQYF
cdr3_nt: TGTGCCAGCAGCTTAGAGCCCCAGGACAGACATACTAGCACAGATACGCAGTATTTT

clone_size: -
cdr3_length: 17
d_call: TRBD1
j_call: TRBJ2-2
v_call: TRBV13
cdr3_aa: CASSGQGAPLGDGELFF
cdr3_nt: TGTGCCAGCAGCGGGCAGGGGGCACCACTTGGTGACGGGGAGCTGTTTTTT

clone_size: -
cdr3_length: 17
d_call: -
j_call: TRBJ1-1
v_call: TRBV6-2/TRBV6-3
cdr3_aa: CASSGTRGFGMNTEAFF
cdr3_nt: TGTGCCAGCAGCGGCACCCGAGGATTTGGCATGAACACTGAAGCTTTCTTT

clone_size: -
cdr3_length: 16
d_call: -
j_call: TRBJ2-1
v_call: TRBV7-9
cdr3_aa: CASSPRGGSAYNEQFF
cdr3_nt: TGTGCCAGCAGCCCTAGGGGGGGATCGGCCTACAATGAGCAGTTCTTC

clone_size: -
cdr3_length: 19
d_call: -
j_call: TRBJ2-1
v_call: TRBV5-1
cdr3_aa: CASSLVSMSRPSSYNEQFF
cdr3_nt: TGCGCCAGCAGCTTGGTATCAATGAGTAGACCTAGCTCCTACAATGAGCAGTTCTTC

clone_size: -
cdr3_length: 15
d_call: -
j_call: TRBJ1-5
v_call: TRBV4-3
cdr3_aa: CASSQDRVGNQPQHF
cdr3_nt: TGCGCCAGCAGCCAAGATCGGGTGGGCAATCAGCCCCAGCATTTT

clone_size: once
cdr3_length: 11
d_call: -
j_call: TRBJ1-1
v_call: TRBV29-1
cdr3_aa: CSVPRGTEAFF
cdr3_nt: TGCAGCGTTCCACGCGGCACTGAAGCTTTCTTT

clone_size: -
cdr3_length: 15
d_call: -
j_call: TRBJ2-7
v_call: TRBV12-5
cdr3_aa: CASDPYRVRGYEQYF
cdr3_nt: TGTGCTAGTGATCCTTACAGGGTCCGTGGCTACGAGCAGTACTTC

clone_size: -
cdr3_length: 14
d_call: TRBD1
j_call: TRBJ2-7
v_call: TRBV29-1
cdr3_aa: CSVGEDRGPYEQYF
cdr3_nt: TGCAGCGTTGGGGAGGACAGGGGGCCCTACGAGCAGTACTTC

clone_size: once
cdr3_length: 12
d_call: -
j_call: TRBJ2-7
v_call: TRBV29-1
cdr3_aa: CSARTGTYEQYF
cdr3_nt: TGCAGCGCTAGAACCGGGACCTACGAGCAGTACTTC

clone_size: -
cdr3_length: 13
d_call: -
j_call: TRBJ1-2
v_call: TRBV7-9
cdr3_aa: CASSLQVSDGYTF
cdr3_nt: TGTGCCAGCAGCTTACAGGTCTCAGATGGCTACACCTTC

clone_size: -
cdr3_length: 11
d_call: -
j_call: TRBJ2-7
v_call: TRBV12-3/TRBV12-4
cdr3_aa: CASGRTYEQYF
cdr3_nt: TGTGCCAGCGGAAGGACCTACGAGCAGTACTTC

clone_size: -
cdr3_length: 17
d_call: TRBD2
j_call: TRBJ2-1
v_call: TRBV11-2
cdr3_aa: CASSMGLAGPSYNEQFF
cdr3_nt: TGTGCCAGCAGCATGGGACTAGCGGGCCCCTCCTACAATGAGCAGTTCTTC

clone_size: -
cdr3_length: 15
d_call: -
j_call: TRBJ1-1
v_call: TRBV27
cdr3_aa: CASSLSGGGPTEAFF
cdr3_nt: TGTGCCAGCAGTTTATCGGGGGGGGGCCCCACTGAAGCTTTCTTT

clone_size: -
cdr3_length: 13
d_call: -
j_call: TRBJ2-7
v_call: TRBV4-1
cdr3_aa: CASSQDPGHEQYF
cdr3_nt: TGCGCCAGCAGCCAAGATCCAGGCCACGAGCAGTACTTC

clone_size: -
cdr3_length: 14
d_call: -
j_call: TRBJ2-7
v_call: TRBV12-5
cdr3_aa: CASGLTGMPYEQYF
cdr3_nt: TGTGCTAGTGGTTTGACTGGGATGCCCTACGAGCAGTACTTC

clone_size: -
cdr3_length: 12
d_call: TRBD1
j_call: TRBJ1-2
v_call: TRBV4-1
cdr3_aa: CASSHTGDGYTF
cdr3_nt: TGCGCCAGCAGCCATACAGGGGACGGCTACACCTTC

clone_size: -
cdr3_length: 14
d_call: TRBD2
j_call: TRBJ2-7
v_call: TRBV28
cdr3_aa: CASIGTSGSYEQYF
cdr3_nt: TGTGCCAGCATTGGGACTAGCGGTTCCTACGAGCAGTACTTC

clone_size: few
cdr3_length: 14
d_call: TRBD1
j_call: TRBJ2-7
v_call: TRBV12-3/TRBV12-4
cdr3_aa: CASSGQGVYYEQYF
cdr3_nt: TGTGCCAGCAGCGGACAGGGGGTGTACTACGAGCAGTACTTC

clone_size: -
cdr3_length: 16
d_call: -
j_call: TRBJ2-3
v_call: TRBV4-3
cdr3_aa: CASSQASVGGTDTQYF
cdr3_nt: TGCGCCAGCAGCCAAGCGAGCGTTGGTGGCACAGATACGCAGTATTTT

clone_size: -
cdr3_length: 16
d_call: -
j_call: TRBJ2-3
v_call: TRBV7-9
cdr3_aa: CASSSSLAPFTDTQYF
cdr3_nt: TGTGCCAGCAGCTCCTCCCTAGCGCCATTCACAGATACGCAGTATTTT

clone_size: -
cdr3_length: 13
d_call: -
j_call: TRBJ1-3
v_call: TRBV29-1
cdr3_aa: CSVEPRRTKEKYF
cdr3_nt: TGCAGCGTTGAACCCCGGAGGACAAAGGAGAAGTATTTT

clone_size: -
cdr3_length: 13
d_call: -
j_call: TRBJ2-5
v_call: TRBV11-2
cdr3_aa: CASSSTVVETQYF
cdr3_nt: TGTGCCAGCAGCTCGACTGTGGTCGAGACCCAGTACTTC

clone_size: -
cdr3_length: 14
d_call: -
j_call: TRBJ2-2
v_call: TRBV4-2
cdr3_aa: CASSQPRGTGELFF
cdr3_nt: TGTGCCAGCAGCCAACCAAGGGGCACCGGGGAGCTGTTTTTT

clone_size: -
cdr3_length: 15
d_call: -
j_call: TRBJ1-1
v_call: TRBV18
cdr3_aa: CASSPPPGGNTEAFF
cdr3_nt: TGTGCCAGCTCACCACCCCCCGGGGGGAACACTGAAGCTTTCTTT

clone_size: -
cdr3_length: 16
d_call: -
j_call: TRBJ1-1
v_call: TRBV12-3/TRBV12-4
cdr3_aa: CASSFDEDSLNTEAFF
cdr3_nt: TGTGCCAGCAGTTTTGATGAGGACAGCCTGAACACTGAAGCTTTCTTT

clone_size: -
cdr3_length: 13
d_call: -
j_call: TRBJ1-1
v_call: TRBV3-1
cdr3_aa: CASSQDPGREAFF
cdr3_nt: TGTGCCAGCAGCCAAGATCCCGGGAGAGAAGCTTTCTTT

clone_size: -
cdr3_length: 13
d_call: -
j_call: TRBJ1-2
v_call: TRBV27
cdr3_aa: CASSFNPSRGYTF
cdr3_nt: TGTGCCAGCAGCTTTAACCCATCGCGCGGCTACACCTTC

clone_size: -
cdr3_length: 16
d_call: TRBD2
j_call: TRBJ2-7
v_call: TRBV4-3
cdr3_aa: CASSQDRAGATYEQYF
cdr3_nt: TGCGCCAGCAGCCAAGATCGAGCGGGGGCCACCTACGAGCAGTACTTC

clone_size: -
cdr3_length: 11
d_call: -
j_call: TRBJ2-2
v_call: TRBV10-2
cdr3_aa: CASEGGGELFF
cdr3_nt: TGCGCCAGCGAGGGGGGCGGGGAGCTGTTTTTT

clone_size: -
cdr3_length: 14
d_call: TRBD2
j_call: TRBJ2-3
v_call: TRBV4-1
cdr3_aa: CASSLQRGADTQYF
cdr3_nt: TGCGCCAGCAGCCTCCAGCGGGGTGCAGATACGCAGTATTTT

clone_size: -
cdr3_length: 17
d_call: -
j_call: TRBJ2-1
v_call: TRBV5-4
cdr3_aa: CASSFPWQESSYNEQFF
cdr3_nt: TGTGCCAGCAGCTTCCCCTGGCAGGAGAGCTCCTACAATGAGCAGTTCTTC

clone_size: -
cdr3_length: 16
d_call: -
j_call: TRBJ2-1
v_call: TRBV5-1
cdr3_aa: CASSLSRAGSYNEQFF
cdr3_nt: TGCGCCAGCAGCCTCTCGAGGGCAGGTTCTTACAATGAGCAGTTCTTC

clone_size: -
cdr3_length: 13
d_call: TRBD2
j_call: TRBJ2-1
v_call: TRBV19
cdr3_aa: CASSYSSGLEQFF
cdr3_nt: TGTGCCAGTTCCTATTCTAGCGGCCTTGAGCAGTTCTTC

clone_size: -
cdr3_length: 13
d_call: TRBD1
j_call: TRBJ1-2
v_call: TRBV6-5
cdr3_aa: CASSLTGTYGYTF
cdr3_nt: TGTGCCAGCAGTTTGACAGGGACCTATGGCTACACCTTC

clone_size: once
cdr3_length: 15
d_call: -
j_call: TRBJ2-1
v_call: TRBV27
cdr3_aa: CASRGGGLSYNEQFF
cdr3_nt: TGTGCCAGCAGGGGAGGGGGCCTCTCCTACAATGAGCAGTTCTTC